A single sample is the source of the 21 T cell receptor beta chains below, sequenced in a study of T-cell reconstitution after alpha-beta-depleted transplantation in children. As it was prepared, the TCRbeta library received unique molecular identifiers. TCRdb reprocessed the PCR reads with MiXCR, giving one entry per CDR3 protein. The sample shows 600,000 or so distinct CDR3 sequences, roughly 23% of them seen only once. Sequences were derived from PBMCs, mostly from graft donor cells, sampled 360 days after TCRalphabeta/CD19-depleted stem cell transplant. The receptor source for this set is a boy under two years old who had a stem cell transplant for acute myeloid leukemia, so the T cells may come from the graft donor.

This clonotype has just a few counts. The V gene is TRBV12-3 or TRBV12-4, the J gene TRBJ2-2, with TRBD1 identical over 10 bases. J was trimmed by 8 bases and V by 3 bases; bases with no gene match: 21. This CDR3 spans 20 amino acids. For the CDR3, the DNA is TGTGCCAGCAGTTTTAGGATCGTATACCGGGACAGGGGAAATCAAGGGGAGCTGTTTTTT. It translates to CASSFRIVYRDRGNQGELFF.

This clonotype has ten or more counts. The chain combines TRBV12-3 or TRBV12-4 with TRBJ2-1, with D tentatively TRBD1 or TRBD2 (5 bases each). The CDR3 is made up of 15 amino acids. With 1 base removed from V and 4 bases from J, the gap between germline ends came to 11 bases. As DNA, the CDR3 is TGTGCCAGCAGTTTAGGGGGGAAGGAGTACAATGAGCAGTTCTTC. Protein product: CASSLGGKEYNEQFF.

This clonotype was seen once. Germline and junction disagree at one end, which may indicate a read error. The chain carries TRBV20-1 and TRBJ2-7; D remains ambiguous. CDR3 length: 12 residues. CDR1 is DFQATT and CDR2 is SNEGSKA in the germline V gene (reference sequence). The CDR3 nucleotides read TGCAGTGCTACCCTGACGTCCTACGACCAGTACTTC. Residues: CSATLTSYDQYF.

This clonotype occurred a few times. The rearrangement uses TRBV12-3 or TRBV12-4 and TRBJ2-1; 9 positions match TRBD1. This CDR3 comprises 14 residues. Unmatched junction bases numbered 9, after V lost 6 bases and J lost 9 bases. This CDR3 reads CASSRGQGRGEQFF. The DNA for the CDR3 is TGTGCCAGCAGCCGAGGACAGGGGAGGGGTGAGCAGTTCTTC.

CDR3 in amino acids: CSAPLRGRPEAFF. As DNA, the CDR3 is TGCAGTGCTCCCCTCAGGGGGCGGCCTGAAGCTTTCTTT. This chain uses TRBV20-1 with TRBJ1-1, with 8 bases lining up with TRBD1. This CDR3 has 13 amino acids. Germline values: CDR1 DFQATT, CDR2 SNEGSKA (reference sequence). V gave up 5 bases and J gave up 6 bases; unmatched junction bases: 8.

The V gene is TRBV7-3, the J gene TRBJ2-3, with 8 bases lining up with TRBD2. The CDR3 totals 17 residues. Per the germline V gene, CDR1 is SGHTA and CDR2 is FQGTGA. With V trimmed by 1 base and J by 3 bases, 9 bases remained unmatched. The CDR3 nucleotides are TGTGCCAGCAGCTTAATCTCGGGACTAGATCGAACAGATACGCAGTATTTT. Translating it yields CASSLISGLDRTDTQYF.

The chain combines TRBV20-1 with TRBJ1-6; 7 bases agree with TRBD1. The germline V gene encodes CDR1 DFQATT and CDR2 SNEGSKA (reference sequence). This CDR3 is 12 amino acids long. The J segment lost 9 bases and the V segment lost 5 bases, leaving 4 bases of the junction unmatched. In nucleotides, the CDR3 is TGCAGTGCTGGTACAGGGGCTTCACCCCTCCACTTT. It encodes CSAGTGASPLHF.

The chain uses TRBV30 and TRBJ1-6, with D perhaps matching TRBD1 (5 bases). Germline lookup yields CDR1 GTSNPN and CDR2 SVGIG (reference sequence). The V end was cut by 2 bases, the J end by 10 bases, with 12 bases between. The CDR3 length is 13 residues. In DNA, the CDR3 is TGTGCCTGGAGTCCCGGGGGAAGGTCACCCCTCCACTTT. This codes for CAWSPGGRSPLHF.

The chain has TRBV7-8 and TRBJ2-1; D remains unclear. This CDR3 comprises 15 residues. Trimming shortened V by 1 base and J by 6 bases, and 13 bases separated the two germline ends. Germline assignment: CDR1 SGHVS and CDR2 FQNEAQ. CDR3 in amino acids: CASSLGGDGVNEQFF. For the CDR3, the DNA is TGTGCCAGCAGCTTAGGGGGTGATGGGGTCAATGAGCAGTTCTTC. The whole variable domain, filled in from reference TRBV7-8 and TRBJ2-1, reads GAGVSQSPRYKVAKRGQDVALRCDPISGHVSLFWYQQALGQGPEFLTYFQNEAQLDKSGLPSDRFFAERPEGSVSTLKIQRTQQEDSAVYLCASSLGGDGVNEQFFGPGTRLTVL.

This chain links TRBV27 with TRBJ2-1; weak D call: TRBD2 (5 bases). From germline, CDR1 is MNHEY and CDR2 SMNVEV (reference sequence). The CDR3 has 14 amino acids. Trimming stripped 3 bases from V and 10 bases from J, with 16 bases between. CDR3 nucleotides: TGTGCCAGCAGTTTTTTGGGCTCCGGCGGGGAGCAGTTCTTC. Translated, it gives CASSFLGSGGEQFF.

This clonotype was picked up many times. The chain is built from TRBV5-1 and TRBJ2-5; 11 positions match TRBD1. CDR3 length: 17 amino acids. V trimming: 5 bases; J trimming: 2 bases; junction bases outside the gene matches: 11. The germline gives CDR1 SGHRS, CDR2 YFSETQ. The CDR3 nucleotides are TGCGCCAGCAGTCTCTGGCGGGACAGGGGGTATCAAGAGACCCAGTACTTC. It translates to CASSLWRDRGYQETQYF.

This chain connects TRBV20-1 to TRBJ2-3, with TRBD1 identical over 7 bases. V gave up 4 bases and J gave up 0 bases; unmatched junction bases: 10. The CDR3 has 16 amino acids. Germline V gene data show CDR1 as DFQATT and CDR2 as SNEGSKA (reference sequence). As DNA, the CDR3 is TGCAGTGCTACAACCGGGACAGCTCTTAGCACAGATACGCAGTATTTT. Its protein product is CSATTGTALSTDTQYF.

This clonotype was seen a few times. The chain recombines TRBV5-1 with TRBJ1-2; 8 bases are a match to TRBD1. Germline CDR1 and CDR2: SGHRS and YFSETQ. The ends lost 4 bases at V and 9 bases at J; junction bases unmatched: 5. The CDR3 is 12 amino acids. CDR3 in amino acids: CASSTGQGSYTF. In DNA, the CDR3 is TGCGCCAGCAGCACCGGACAGGGCAGCTACACCTTC. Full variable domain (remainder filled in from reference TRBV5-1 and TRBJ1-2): KAGVTQTPRYLIKTRGQQVTLSCSPISGHRSVSWYQQTPGQGLQFLFEYFSETQRNKGNFPGRFSGRQFSNSRSEMNVSTLELGDSALYLCASSTGQGSYTFGSGTRLTVV.

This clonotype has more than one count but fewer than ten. CDR3 sequence: CASSPSGTYNEQFF. Written as DNA, the CDR3 is TGCGCCAGCAGCCCGTCCGGGACTTACAATGAGCAGTTCTTC. The chain uses TRBV5-1 and TRBJ2-1; a weak D match, TRBD2 (6 bases). Trimming pared 4 bases from V and 4 bases from J, leaving 12 bases between. CDR1 SGHRS and CDR2 YFSETQ come from the germline V gene. The CDR3 sequence is 14 residues long.

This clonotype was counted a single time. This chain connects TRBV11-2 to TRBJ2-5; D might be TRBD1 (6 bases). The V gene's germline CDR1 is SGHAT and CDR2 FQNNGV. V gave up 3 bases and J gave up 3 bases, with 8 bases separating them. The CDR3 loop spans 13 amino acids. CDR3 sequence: CASSLGHKETQYF. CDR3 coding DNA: TGTGCCAGCAGCTTGGGACACAAAGAGACCCAGTACTTC.

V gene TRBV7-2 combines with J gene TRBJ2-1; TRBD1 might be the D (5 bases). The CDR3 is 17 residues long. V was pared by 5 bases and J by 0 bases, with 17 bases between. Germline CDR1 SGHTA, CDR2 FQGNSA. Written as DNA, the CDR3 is TGTGCCAGCAGCCCGCTGGCAGGGCCCAGCTCCTACAATGAGCAGTTCTTC. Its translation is CASSPLAGPSSYNEQFF.

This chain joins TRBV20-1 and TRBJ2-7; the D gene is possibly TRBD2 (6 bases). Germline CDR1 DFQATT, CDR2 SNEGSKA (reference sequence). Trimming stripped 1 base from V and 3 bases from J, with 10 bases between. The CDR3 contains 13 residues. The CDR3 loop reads CSARAGDDYEQYF. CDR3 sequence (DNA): TGCAGTGCTAGAGCGGGGGACGACTACGAGCAGTACTTC.

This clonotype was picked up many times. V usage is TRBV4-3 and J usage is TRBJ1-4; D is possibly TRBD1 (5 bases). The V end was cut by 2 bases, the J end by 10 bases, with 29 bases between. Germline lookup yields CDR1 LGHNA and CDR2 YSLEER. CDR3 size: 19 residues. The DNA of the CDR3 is TGCGCCAGCAGCCAACATCCCCAAGCAGGGACCGCGACACGGGGAAAACTGTTTTTT. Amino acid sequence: CASSQHPQAGTATRGKLFF.

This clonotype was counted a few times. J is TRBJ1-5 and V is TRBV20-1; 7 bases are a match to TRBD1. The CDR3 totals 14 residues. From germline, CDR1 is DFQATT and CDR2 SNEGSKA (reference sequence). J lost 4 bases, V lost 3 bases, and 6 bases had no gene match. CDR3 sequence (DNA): TGCAGTGCTAGGAAGGGGGCGGCTAATCAGCCCCAGCATTTT. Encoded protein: CSARKGAANQPQHF.

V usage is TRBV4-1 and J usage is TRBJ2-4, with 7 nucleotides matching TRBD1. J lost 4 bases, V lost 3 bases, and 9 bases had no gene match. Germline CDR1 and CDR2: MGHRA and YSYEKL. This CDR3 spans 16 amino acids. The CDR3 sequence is CASSHAAGTDKNIQYF. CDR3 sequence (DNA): TGCGCCAGCAGCCATGCTGCCGGGACAGATAAAAACATTCAGTACTTC.

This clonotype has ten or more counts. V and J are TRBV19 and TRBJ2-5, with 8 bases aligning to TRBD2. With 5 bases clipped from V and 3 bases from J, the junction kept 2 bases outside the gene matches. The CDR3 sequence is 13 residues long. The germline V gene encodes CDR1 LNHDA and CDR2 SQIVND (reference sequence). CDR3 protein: CASSLAGKETQYF. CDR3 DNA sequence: TGTGCCAGTAGTTTAGCGGGGAAAGAGACCCAGTACTTC. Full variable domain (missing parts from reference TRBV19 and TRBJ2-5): DGGITQSPKYLFRKEGQNVTLSCEQNLNHDAMYWYRQDPGQGLRLIYYSQIVNDFQKGDIAEGYSVSREKKESFPLTVTSAQKNPTAFYLCASSLAGKETQYFGPGTRLLVL.